This T cell receptor (beta chain) was sequenced in a study of cytotoxic CD8 clonotypes in ibrutinib-treated CLL. Points from the study as a whole: Relative to age-matched healthy donors, clonality at baseline was higher, and it tracked circulating CD8+ T-cell counts.

J was trimmed by 3 bases and V by 4 bases; bases with no gene match: 10. The CDR3 sequence is 15 residues long. CDR1 SGHNT and CDR2 YYREEE come from the germline V gene (reference sequence). For this clone: Antigen: not known.

Libraries were prepared by immunoSEQ multiplex PCR; TCRdb keeps only in-frame clonotypes and omits some of them. The profile covers around 330,000 clones, with 67% appearing a single time and about 6.7% taken by the ten largest. This sequence joins TRBV5-4 and TRBJ2-7; TRBD1 agrees at 7 bases. This sequence originates from a human donor with chronic lymphocytic leukemia. The sample was PBMCs, taken after 36 months of ibrutinib treatment. The CDR3 sequence is CASSHRGDSLYEQYF. CDR3 DNA sequence: TGTGCCAGCAGCCATCGAGGGGACAGCCTCTACGAGCAGTACTTC.